This note documents a single TCR beta chain sequence. What it binds is not known. This entry comes from a study of shared clonotypes between healthy human individuals. General study findings and limits: Sharing of clonotypes among donors was expected to vary with sequencing depth. It was the non-shared clonotypes that had lower generation probabilities than clonotypes shared by all four donors. Genetic and exposure-history diversity was limited by the small donor number.

The assay was run at deep level. The method was immunoSEQ multiplex PCR; TCRdb's version includes in-frame clones alone and lacks a portion of them. The sample includes 1.5 million to 2.5 million clones, just under 95% of them seen just once. Germline CDR1 reads SQVTM; CDR2 reads ANQGSEA. The CDR3 consists of 15 residues. V was clipped by 0 bases and J by 3 bases; unmatched bases: 8. As defined, naive CD8 cells were CD45RO-negative and positively selected for CCR7, with terminally differentiated effector memory CD45RA+ cells excluded. Sample: naive CD8+ T cells sorted from blood. The sequence came from a man in his late teens or twenties in good health. The chain joins TRBV29-1 to TRBJ2-7; 7 bases are shared with TRBD2. The CDR3: CSVEDAGGRYYEQYF. DNA of the CDR3: TGCAGCGTTGAAGATGCCGGGGGGAGATACTACGAGCAGTACTTC.